A selection of T cell receptor beta chains follows, all from one sample in a study of patients and donors after allogeneic stem cell transplantation. Each CDR3 protein is one row after TCRdb ran MiXCR on the RT-PCR reads. The data contain 410,000 or so distinct CDR3 sequences, 16% of them singletons. The sample taken for sequencing was blood, either unsorted or a sorted T cell fraction (not recorded which). The receptors derive from a human donor who was either an allogeneic HSCT recipient or a stem cell or donor lymphocyte infusion donor (not recorded which). It is not recorded whose cells these are; they may come from a transplant donor. Both conserved end residues are part of each CDR3. The D gene is left open where the match is weak. Only part of the rows carry a size: once, few, many, or a class if the clone is expanded.

v_call	j_call	d_call	cdr3_length	clone_size	cdr3_nt	cdr3_aa
TRBV20-1	TRBJ2-7	TRBD2	14	.	TGCAGTAACACCCGGGGACTAGCGGGCCACGAGCAGTACTTC	CSNTRGLAGHEQYF
TRBV3-1	TRBJ2-3	TRBD2	14	many	TGTGCCAGCAGCCAAGGCACTAGCGCAGATACGCAGTATTTT	CASSQGTSADTQYF
TRBV20-1	TRBJ2-1	.	15	.	TGCAGTGCTACCCTACTGAGGGGGGCTAGGGATGAGCAGTTCTTC	CSATLLRGARDEQFF
TRBV5-1	TRBJ1-4	.	14	few	TGCGCCAGCAGCCAGCGGTGGACTAATGAAAAACTGTTTTTT	CASSQRWTNEKLFF
TRBV5-5	TRBJ2-3	TRBD1	15	.	TGTGCCAGCAGCTGGGGACAGGGTTCATCAGATACGCAGTATTTT	CASSWGQGSSDTQYF
TRBV29-1	TRBJ2-7	TRBD1	14	.	TGCAGCGTACGACAGGGGGTTAGCTCCTACGAGCAGTACTTC	CSVRQGVSSYEQYF
TRBV29-1	TRBJ1-2	.	10	.	TGCAGCGTTGATGGGGACGGCTACACCTTC	CSVDGDGYTF
TRBV6-1	TRBJ2-2	TRBD2	17	many	TGTGCCAGCAGCGTGTCCGGGACTAGCGGGAGAACCGGGGAGCTGTTTTTT	CASSVSGTSGRTGELFF
TRBV6-2/TRBV6-3	TRBJ2-3	TRBD2	16	.	TGTGCCAGCAGTTTAGACTTCTTCGAGCGGGGGGATACGCAGTATTTT	CASSLDFFERGDTQYF
TRBV7-9	TRBJ1-3	.	13	.	TGTGCCACCCGACAGACCTCTGGAAACACCATATATTTT	CATRQTSGNTIYF
TRBV5-6	TRBJ2-1	.	12	few	TGTGCCAGCAGCTTTTGGGGGAATGAGCAGTTCTTC	CASSFWGNEQFF
TRBV12-3/TRBV12-4	TRBJ1-6	.	14	.	TGTGCCAGCACCGGGGCGGCCTATAATTCACCCCTCCACTTT	CASTGAAYNSPLHF
TRBV11-2	TRBJ1-2	.	15	.	TGTGCCAGCAGCTCAATACAGGGTTGGGACTATGGCTACACCTTC	CASSSIQGWDYGYTF
TRBV24-1	TRBJ2-3	.	15	.	TGTGCCACCAGTGATTTGCAAAGCGGCACAGATACGCAGTATTTT	CATSDLQSGTDTQYF
TRBV20-1	TRBJ2-7	TRBD1	14	few	TGCAGTGCTACTCCCGGGACAGGGGGCCACGAGCAGTACTTC	CSATPGTGGHEQYF
TRBV9	TRBJ2-1	TRBD2	16	.	TGTGCCAGCAGCGTAGTCGGAGGGGGACTAGTCCATGAGCAGTTCTTC	CASSVVGGGLVHEQFF
TRBV5-1	TRBJ2-3	.	15	few	TGCGCCAGCAGCTTGACGGGTACTAGCACAGATACGCAGTATTTT	CASSLTGTSTDTQYF
TRBV2	TRBJ2-3	TRBD2	16	few	TGTGCCAGCAGTGCCCTTCTAGCGGGGGGCACAGATACGCAGTATTTT	CASSALLAGGTDTQYF
TRBV7-2	TRBJ1-1	.	14	few	TGTGCCAGCAGCCCCTGGGGCAGGAACACTGAAGCTTTCTTT	CASSPWGRNTEAFF
TRBV29-1	TRBJ2-5	TRBD2	15	.	TGCAGCGTTTCCCGACTAGCGGGAGAGAAAGAGACCCAGTACTTC	CSVSRLAGEKETQYF
TRBV28	TRBJ2-3	.	13	.	TGTGCCAGCAGTTTATTCCTGACGGATACGCAGTATTTT	CASSLFLTDTQYF
TRBV24-1	TRBJ2-2	TRBD1	13	.	TGTGCCACCAGCGGGACAGGGATCGGGGAGCTGTTTTTT	CATSGTGIGELFF
TRBV24-1	TRBJ2-7	.	12	.	TGTGCCACCAGGGGGACGGCCTACGAGCAGTACTTC	CATRGTAYEQYF
TRBV4-2	TRBJ2-1	.	15	many	TGTGCCAGCAGCCAAGATAGGGTAGGGGGAGGGCCTCAGTTCTTC	CASSQDRVGGGPQFF
TRBV5-1	TRBJ1-1	.	16	few	TGCGCCAGCAGCTTGGGCCAGGGAATTGGGAACACTGAAGCTTTCTTT	CASSLGQGIGNTEAFF
TRBV20-1	TRBJ2-4	.	13	few	TGCAGTGCTAGAGTCGAAGCATTGGACATTCAGTACTTC	CSARVEALDIQYF
TRBV7-9	TRBJ1-5	TRBD1	16	.	TGTGCCAGCAGCACAGGACAGGGATTGAACAATCAGCCCCAGCATTTT	CASSTGQGLNNQPQHF
TRBV6-5	TRBJ1-3	TRBD1	17	.	TGTGCCAGCAGTTACGGCGACCTCAGGGGGTCTGGAAACACCATATATTTT	CASSYGDLRGSGNTIYF
TRBV18	TRBJ2-7	.	15	.	TGTGCCAGCTCCCCGGAGGAGGGTTCCTCCTACGAGCAGTACTTC	CASSPEEGSSYEQYF
TRBV7-8	TRBJ2-7	.	15	few	TGTGCCAGCAGCTCCCTCTCGGGACGTCCATACGAGCAGTACTTC	CASSSLSGRPYEQYF
TRBV7-6	TRBJ2-1	.	15	few	TGTGCCAGCAGCCGGGGGCGGGGGCCTAACAATGAGCAGTTCTTC	CASSRGRGPNNEQFF
TRBV20-1	TRBJ2-2	.	14	.	TGCAGTGCCCTCCCCAGGGGATGGACCGGGGAGCTGTTTTTT	CSALPRGWTGELFF
TRBV4-1	TRBJ2-4	TRBD1	20	few	TGCGCCAGCAGCCAAGACCTATTTCCCCCCGGGACAGGAGCCAAAAACATTCAGTACTTC	CASSQDLFPPGTGAKNIQYF
TRBV12-3/TRBV12-4	TRBJ2-3	TRBD2	16	many	TGTGCCAGCAGCCCCGCCAGCGGGGGCTACACAGATACGCAGTATTTT	CASSPASGGYTDTQYF
TRBV4-2	TRBJ1-1	.	17	.	TGTGCCAGCAGCCAAGAAAGGGCAGTGGGGGGCAAGGATGAAGCTTTCTTT	CASSQERAVGGKDEAFF
TRBV2	TRBJ2-2	.	14	.	TGTGCCAGCAGGAGACCAGGGAGCACCGGGGAGCTGTTTTTT	CASRRPGSTGELFF
TRBV11-3	TRBJ1-3	.	16	once	TGTGCCAGCAGCGAATTCCTCCGGACCTCTGGAAACACCATATATTTT	CASSEFLRTSGNTIYF
TRBV2	TRBJ2-4	.	16	.	TGTGCCAGCAGTAAAGAACTAGTCGTTACCAAAAACATTCAGTACTTC	CASSKELVVTKNIQYF
TRBV6-2/TRBV6-3	TRBJ1-1	.	15	few	TGTGCCAGCAGCCAGGACGGCACCCGAGGCACTGAAGCTTTCTTT	CASSQDGTRGTEAFF
TRBV5-1	TRBJ2-3	.	16	few	TGCGCCAGCAAGGATGGAGGGGGTACTAGCACAGATACGCAGTATTTT	CASKDGGGTSTDTQYF
TRBV7-9	TRBJ1-5	.	14	few	TGTGCCAGCAGCTTAAACAGGGACCGAGTCCCCCAGCATTTT	CASSLNRDRVPQHF
TRBV5-1	TRBJ2-7	.	16	.	TGCGCCAGCAGCTTAATCCCCGGGACATTAACCTACGAGCAGTACTTC	CASSLIPGTLTYEQYF
TRBV11-2	TRBJ2-4	TRBD1	18	.	TGTGCCAGCGTTTCCGGGACAGGGGGCGTGAGATCCAAAAACATTCAGTACTTC	CASVSGTGGVRSKNIQYF
TRBV20-1	TRBJ2-1	TRBD2	16	few	TGCAGTGCTAGAGATCCCTGGCGGGAGAGGGACAATGAGCAGTTCTTC	CSARDPWRERDNEQFF
TRBV15	TRBJ1-1	.	14	few	TGTGCCACCAGCAGGGCCCGGGGAGATACTGAAGCTTTCTTT	CATSRARGDTEAFF
TRBV5-4	TRBJ1-2	.	17	.	TGTGCCAGCAGCTTGGCCGGTTCAGGGACTACGGACTATGGCTACACCTTC	CASSLAGSGTTDYGYTF
TRBV19	TRBJ1-1	TRBD1	16	few	TGTGCCAGTAGTCTAACTGGGACAGGGGGCCATACTGAAGCTTTCTTT	CASSLTGTGGHTEAFF